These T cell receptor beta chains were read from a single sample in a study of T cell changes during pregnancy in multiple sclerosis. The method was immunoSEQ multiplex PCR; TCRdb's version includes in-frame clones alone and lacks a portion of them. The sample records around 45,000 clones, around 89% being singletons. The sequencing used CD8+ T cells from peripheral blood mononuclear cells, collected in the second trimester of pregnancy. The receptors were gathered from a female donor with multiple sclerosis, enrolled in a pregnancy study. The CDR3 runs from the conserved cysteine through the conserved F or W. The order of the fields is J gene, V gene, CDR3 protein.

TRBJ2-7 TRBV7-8 CASSSPGQEGEQYF
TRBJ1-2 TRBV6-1 CASSEGTAFHYGYTF
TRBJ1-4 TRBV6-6 CASSYGPPSNEKLFF
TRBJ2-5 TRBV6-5 CASSPGLPGTQYF
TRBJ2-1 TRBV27 CASSPLGPHNEQFF
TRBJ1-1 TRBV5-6 CASSYGMNTEAFF
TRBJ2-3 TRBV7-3 CASSLWGESTDTQYF
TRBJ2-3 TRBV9 CASSAPTGLAETDTQYF
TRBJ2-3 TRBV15 CATSLWTSGGFGDTQYF
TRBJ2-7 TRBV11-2 CASNSGTGSYEQYF
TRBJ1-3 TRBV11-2 CASSLGTGDTIYF